These T cell receptor beta chains were read from a single sample in a study of vaccination effects on CD4 cells after COVID-19. Data came from immunoSEQ multiplex PCR; TCRdb stores just in-frame clones and leaves some out. The repertoire consists of just under 75,000 clones, with about 73% occurring once and the leading ten covering about 2%. Their antigen targets remain unknown. Sequenced material: CD4+ T cells from PBMCs cultured without peptide, taken after COVID-19 vaccination. The receptors originated from a human donor who received a COVID-19 vaccine. Each CDR3 is given with its conserved first and last residue. The D gene is left open where the match is weak. Expanded clones are given a class, and other clones once, few, many or no size at all.

DNA: TGTGCCAGCAGCCAGAACAGGGGGCTGTTTTTT
CDR3: CASSQNRGLFF
D: TRBD1
size: -
J: TRBJ1-4
V: TRBV4-2

DNA: TGTGCCAGTAGTTCCCGACAGGGTAGGGAGACCCAGTACTTC
CDR3: CASSSRQGRETQYF
D: TRBD1
size: -
J: TRBJ2-5
V: TRBV19

DNA: TGTGCCAGCAGCCAAGGTAAAGTTCGGGGAACTGAAGCTTTCTTT
CDR3: CASSQGKVRGTEAFF
D: -
size: once
J: TRBJ1-1
V: TRBV3-1/TRBV3-2

DNA: TGTGCCAGCAGCTTAGGGACGGGCTCCGGAGACTATGGCTACACCTTC
CDR3: CASSLGTGSGDYGYTF
D: -
size: -
J: TRBJ1-2
V: TRBV7-9

DNA: TGCGCCAGCAGCCTAAGTCCCGGGACAGGGGTGAACACTGAAGCTTTCTTT
CDR3: CASSLSPGTGVNTEAFF
D: TRBD1
size: -
J: TRBJ1-1
V: TRBV5-1

DNA: TGTGCCAGCAGTTACTTATCACGGGGCGGCACAGATACGCAGTATTTT
CDR3: CASSYLSRGGTDTQYF
D: -
size: -
J: TRBJ2-3
V: TRBV6-5

DNA: TGTGCCAGTAGTATAGGAGGGACCCGTAAAGCTTTCTTT
CDR3: CASSIGGTRKAFF
D: -
size: -
J: TRBJ1-1
V: TRBV19

DNA: TGTGCCAGCAGCCTACAGAGTCGGAATTCACCCCTCCACTTT
CDR3: CASSLQSRNSPLHF
D: -
size: once
J: TRBJ1-6
V: TRBV7-3

DNA: TGTGCCACCGATCGGGACAGGGGTTCCTCCTTGGCCACTGAAGCTTTCTTT
CDR3: CATDRDRGSSLATEAFF
D: TRBD1
size: once
J: TRBJ1-1
V: TRBV24-1

DNA: TGTGCCAGCAGTGACCCGGGACGGCCCGCAAACACTGAAGCTTTCTTT
CDR3: CASSDPGRPANTEAFF
D: -
size: -
J: TRBJ1-1
V: TRBV6-1

DNA: TGCAGCGTTGGGGGGGGGACGGAAAGAAAACTGTTTTTT
CDR3: CSVGGGTERKLFF
D: -
size: -
J: TRBJ1-4
V: TRBV29-1

DNA: TGTGCCTGGAGTGTAGGAGGGCACAATTCACCCCTCCACTTT
CDR3: CAWSVGGHNSPLHF
D: -
size: few
J: TRBJ1-6
V: TRBV30

DNA: TGTGCCAGCAGCGCTGACAGGGTGAACACCGGGGAGCTGTTTTTT
CDR3: CASSADRVNTGELFF
D: TRBD1
size: -
J: TRBJ2-2
V: TRBV2

DNA: TGTGCCAGCAGGGCAGGAGGAAACACCATATATTTT
CDR3: CASRAGGNTIYF
D: -
size: -
J: TRBJ1-3
V: TRBV6-6

DNA: TGTGCCAGTAGTAGGGAGGTGGTTGGCAATCAGCCCCAGCATTTT
CDR3: CASSREVVGNQPQHF
D: -
size: -
J: TRBJ1-5
V: TRBV19

DNA: TGTGCCAGTACTCGGGCTAGGGCTGGAAACACCATATATTTT
CDR3: CASTRARAGNTIYF
D: -
size: -
J: TRBJ1-3
V: TRBV19

DNA: TGTGCCAGCCAACAGCGGACAGGGGTTAACTATGGCTACACCTTC
CDR3: CASQQRTGVNYGYTF
D: TRBD1
size: -
J: TRBJ1-2
V: TRBV5-6

DNA: TGTGCCAGCAGTATTACCAATGACCTGTTAGGCTACACCTTC
CDR3: CASSITNDLLGYTF
D: -
size: -
J: TRBJ1-2
V: TRBV6-5

DNA: TGTGCCAGCAGTTACTTGGGCCTGACAGGCGGCTACACCTTC
CDR3: CASSYLGLTGGYTF
D: -
size: -
J: TRBJ1-2
V: TRBV6-2/TRBV6-3

DNA: TGTGCCAGCAGCCCCGGGACTAGCGGGGGGGCGTCGTTGGATACGCAGTATTTT
CDR3: CASSPGTSGGASLDTQYF
D: TRBD2
size: -
J: TRBJ2-3
V: TRBV11-2

DNA: TGCGCCAGCAGCCAAGAGCAGAACACTGAAGCTTTCTTT
CDR3: CASSQEQNTEAFF
D: -
size: -
J: TRBJ1-1
V: TRBV4-3

DNA: TGTGCCAGCAGCTTCAATCGCGGGGCGATGAACACCGGGGAGCTGTTTTTT
CDR3: CASSFNRGAMNTGELFF
D: -
size: -
J: TRBJ2-2
V: TRBV7-2

DNA: TGCGCCAGCAGCCAACCCAGGGCGGGGACCGGGGAGCTGTTTTTT
CDR3: CASSQPRAGTGELFF
D: -
size: -
J: TRBJ2-2
V: TRBV4-3

DNA: TGTGCCAGCAGCTTGGGGACGTATAGCAATCAGCCCCAGCATTTT
CDR3: CASSLGTYSNQPQHF
D: -
size: -
J: TRBJ1-5
V: TRBV5-8

DNA: TGCGCCAGCAGCTTGGGGGGCCCCTACGCGAACACCGGGGAGCTGTTTTTT
CDR3: CASSLGGPYANTGELFF
D: -
size: -
J: TRBJ2-2
V: TRBV5-1

DNA: TGTGCCAGCAGACTTGGACAGGTTGGATTTCCGAATTCACCCCTCCACTTT
CDR3: CASRLGQVGFPNSPLHF
D: TRBD1
size: -
J: TRBJ1-6
V: TRBV19

DNA: TGTGCCGGCGGATCACAGGGCAAGGTTGATGGCTACACCTTC
CDR3: CAGGSQGKVDGYTF
D: -
size: -
J: TRBJ1-2
V: TRBV28

DNA: TGTGCCAGCAGTTACTCGGGACTGAACACCGGGGAGCTGTTTTTT
CDR3: CASSYSGLNTGELFF
D: -
size: once
J: TRBJ2-2
V: TRBV6-2/TRBV6-3